The clone carrying this T cell receptor (beta chain) was seen only a few times. Exclusion of patients followed from uncontrolled infection, other autoimmune disease, pregnancy or lactation. TCR beta CDR3 regions were amplified from RNA. Carried out on the TCR CDR3, a first-round RT-PCR used the HTBI primer set. TCRdb fed the multiplex PCR reads into MiXCR, producing one record per CDR3 protein. The table includes about 290,000 distinct CDR3 sequences, 10% to 15% detected once. The junction had 10 bases not matched to a gene; V was cut back by 7 bases and J by 3 bases. The CDR3 sequence is 16 residues long. CDR1 and CDR2 (germline): LNHDA, SQIVND (reference sequence). These data come from a study of T cells in Graves' hyperthyroidism and ophthalmopathy. Study details: Before any treatment, at initial diagnosis, peripheral blood was collected.

The gene calls are TRBV19 and TRBJ1-5; 9 bases are a match to TRBD1. The origin of this receptor is a woman in her thirties with Graves' hyperthyroidism that later progressed to Graves' ophthalmopathy. Sequencing was done on a sample of blood. CDR3 sequence: CASTRTGGRNNQPQHF. CDR3 DNA: TGTGCCAGTACCCGCACAGGGGGCCGAAACAATCAGCCCCAGCATTTT.